This T cell receptor beta chain was sequenced during a study of blood T cell repertoires in COVID-19. Profiled with immunoSEQ multiplex PCR; TCRdb holds only in-frame clones, not every one. The data show under 250,000 clones, around 80% seen once. This TCR was recovered from a woman in her 70s with acute or convalescent COVID-19. The sequencing input was peripheral blood.

The CDR3 DNA follows: TGTGCCAGCTCACGTGGGGGCGGCGGTCAGCCCCAGCATTTT. This sequence encodes CASSRGGGGQPQHF. The gene calls are TRBV18 and TRBJ1-5, with D possibly being TRBD1 (6 bases). V was shortened by 4 bases and J by 6 bases, with 13 bases between the two germline ends. CDR1 and CDR2 (germline): KGHSH, LQKENI. This CDR3 is 14 amino acids long.